This T cell receptor beta chain was observed in a study of blood T cell repertoires in COVID-19. This clone appeared once. This table comes from immunoSEQ multiplex PCR, and its TCRdb copy is limited to in-frame clones, with some not included. Of about 130,000 clones in the sample, approximately 89% were seen once. This CDR3 region has 13 residues. Germline assignment: CDR1 SGHDT and CDR2 YYEEEE. Trimming left V 6 bases short and J 4 bases short, with 13 bases between. The chain has TRBV5-6 and TRBJ1-2; D ambiguous. The sequence came from a woman between 65 and 79 years old with COVID-19, enrolled during active disease. Sequencing was performed on peripheral blood. The CDR3 loop is CASIKAGIYGYTF. CDR3 coding DNA: TGTGCCAGCATCAAGGCCGGGATCTATGGCTACACCTTC. The full variable domain, with the rest looked up from reference TRBV5-6 and TRBJ1-2, is DAGVTQSPTHLIKTRGQQVTLRCSPKSGHDTVSWYQQALGQGPQFIFQYYEEEERQRGNFPDRFSGHQFPNYSSELNVNALLLGDSALYLCASIKAGIYGYTFGSGTRLTVV.